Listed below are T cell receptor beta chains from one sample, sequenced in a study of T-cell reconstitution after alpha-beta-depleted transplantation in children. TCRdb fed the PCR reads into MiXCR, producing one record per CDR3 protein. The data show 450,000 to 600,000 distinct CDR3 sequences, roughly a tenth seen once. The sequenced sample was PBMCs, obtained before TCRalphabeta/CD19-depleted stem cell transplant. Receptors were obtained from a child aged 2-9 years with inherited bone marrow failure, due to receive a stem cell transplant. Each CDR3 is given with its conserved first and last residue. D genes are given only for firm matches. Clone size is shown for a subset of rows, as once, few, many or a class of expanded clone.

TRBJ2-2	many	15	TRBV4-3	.	TGCGCCAGCAGCCAAGTTTCACAGGTGGACGGGGAGCTGTTTTTT	CASSQVSQVDGELFF
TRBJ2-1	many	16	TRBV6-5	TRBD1	TGTGCCAGCAGTCGATATGTCGGGACAGCCTACAATGAGCAGTTCTTC	CASSRYVGTAYNEQFF
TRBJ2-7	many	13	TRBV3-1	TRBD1	TGTGCCAGCAGGGGACAGGGGGTCCACGAGCAGTACTTC	CASRGQGVHEQYF
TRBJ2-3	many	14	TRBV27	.	TGTGCCAGCAGTTTTTACGGGGTGGCAGATACGCAGTATTTT	CASSFYGVADTQYF
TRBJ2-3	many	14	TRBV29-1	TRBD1	TGCAGCGTTGGAGGGACAGGGGCCACAGATACGCAGTATTTT	CSVGGTGATDTQYF
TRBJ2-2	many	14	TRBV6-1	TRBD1	TGTGCCAGCAGCTCAGGGGGCTACACCGGGGAGCTGTTTTTT	CASSSGGYTGELFF
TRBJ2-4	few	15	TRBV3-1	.	TGTGCCAGCAGCCAAGAGTGGGCAAACAAAAACATTCAGTACTTC	CASSQEWANKNIQYF
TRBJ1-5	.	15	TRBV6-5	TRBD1	TGTGCCAGCAGTTACGGGACAGGGTACAATCAGCCCCAGCATTTT	CASSYGTGYNQPQHF
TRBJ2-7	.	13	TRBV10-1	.	TGCGCCAGCAGCGAGCAGGGCGAATACGAGCAGTACTTC	CASSEQGEYEQYF
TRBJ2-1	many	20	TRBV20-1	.	TGCAGTGCTAGGTGGGACCCCGTAACGAGGGAGTTTTCTCCCTACAATGAGCAGTTCTTC	CSARWDPVTREFSPYNEQFF
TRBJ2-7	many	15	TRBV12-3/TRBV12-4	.	TGTGCCAGCAGATTTCGCGGGACCTCCTCCTACGAGCAGTACTTC	CASRFRGTSSYEQYF
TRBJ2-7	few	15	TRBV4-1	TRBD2	TGCGCCAGCAGCCCCTTCCCGACTAGCGGTTACGAGCAGTACTTC	CASSPFPTSGYEQYF
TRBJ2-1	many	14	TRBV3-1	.	TGTGCCAGCAGCCAAGGGGGGGAGGACAATGAGCAGTTCTTC	CASSQGGEDNEQFF
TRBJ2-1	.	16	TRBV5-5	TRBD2	TGTGCCAGCAGAGGGGTCCTACTAGCGGGAGGGGATGAGCAGTTCTTC	CASRGVLLAGGDEQFF
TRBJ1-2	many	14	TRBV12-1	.	TGTGCCAGCAGCTCGAACGGGAGTGTCTATGGCTACACCTTC	CASSSNGSVYGYTF
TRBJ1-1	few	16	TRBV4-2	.	TGTGCCAGCAGCCAAAATTTTCCTGGGACGAAGCTTGAAGCTTTCTTT	CASSQNFPGTKLEAFF
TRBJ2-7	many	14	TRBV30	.	TGTGCCTGGAGTGAGGGCTTTAGCGGCTACGAGCAGTACTTC	CAWSEGFSGYEQYF
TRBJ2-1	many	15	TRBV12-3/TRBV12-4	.	TGTGCCAGCAGTTTATTTGGGACTGTTTACAATGAGCAGTTCTTC	CASSLFGTVYNEQFF
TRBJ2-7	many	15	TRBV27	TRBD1	TGTGCCAGCAGTTTATTGACAGGGGGCTCCTACGAGCAGTACTTC	CASSLLTGGSYEQYF
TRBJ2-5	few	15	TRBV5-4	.	TGTGCCAGCAGCCCCGACGGTTGGTACCAAGAGACCCAGTACTTC	CASSPDGWYQETQYF
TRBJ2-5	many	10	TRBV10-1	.	TGCGCCAGGAAGGCGGGGACCCAGTACTTC	CARKAGTQYF
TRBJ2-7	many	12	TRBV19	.	TGTGCCAGTAGTATAGATCGCTACGAGCAGTACTTC	CASSIDRYEQYF
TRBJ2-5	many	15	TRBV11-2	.	TGTGCCAGCAGCCCCTGGAGGTTAGGGGGTGAGACCCAGTACTTC	CASSPWRLGGETQYF
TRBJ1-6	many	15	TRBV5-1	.	TGCGCCAGCAGCGGCGGAGGAGGATTGAATTCACCCCTCCACTTT	CASSGGGGLNSPLHF
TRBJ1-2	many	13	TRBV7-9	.	TGTGCCAGCAGCCCGCAGGGAATCTATGGCTACACCTTC	CASSPQGIYGYTF
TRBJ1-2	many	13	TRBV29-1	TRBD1	TGCAGCGTTGTAGACAGGGCAAGCTATGGCTACACCTTC	CSVVDRASYGYTF
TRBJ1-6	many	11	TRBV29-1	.	TGCAGCGTTGAATCTGGTGGCACCCTCCACTTT	CSVESGGTLHF